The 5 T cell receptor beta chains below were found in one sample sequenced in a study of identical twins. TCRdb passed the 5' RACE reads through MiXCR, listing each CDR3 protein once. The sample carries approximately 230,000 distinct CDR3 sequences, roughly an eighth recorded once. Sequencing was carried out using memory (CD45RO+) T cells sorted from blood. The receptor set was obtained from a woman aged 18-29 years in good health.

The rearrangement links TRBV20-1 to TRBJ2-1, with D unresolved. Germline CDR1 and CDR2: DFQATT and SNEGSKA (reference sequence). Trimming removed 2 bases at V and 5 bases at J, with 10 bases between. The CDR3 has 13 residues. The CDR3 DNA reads TGCAGTGCTAGATCCATAAGTAACAATGAGCAGTTCTTC. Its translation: CSARSISNNEQFF.

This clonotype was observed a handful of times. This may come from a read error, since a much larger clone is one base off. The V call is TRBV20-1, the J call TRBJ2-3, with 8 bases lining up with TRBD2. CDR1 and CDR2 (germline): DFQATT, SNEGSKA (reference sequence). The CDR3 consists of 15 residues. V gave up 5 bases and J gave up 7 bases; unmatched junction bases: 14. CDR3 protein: CSAAPGHGGEYTQYF. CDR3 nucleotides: TGCAGTGCTGCCCCGGGACACGGGGGGGAATATACGCAGTATTTT.

The CDR3: CASSPQTGAEQYF. DNA for the CDR3: TGTGCCAGCAGCCCGCAGACAGGGGCCGAGCAGTACTTC. This chain links TRBV7-2 with TRBJ2-7; 8 bases match TRBD1. The germline CDR1 and CDR2 sequences are SGHTA and FQGNSA. With 5 bases clipped from V and 6 bases from J, the junction kept 6 bases outside the gene matches. The CDR3 runs 13 residues.

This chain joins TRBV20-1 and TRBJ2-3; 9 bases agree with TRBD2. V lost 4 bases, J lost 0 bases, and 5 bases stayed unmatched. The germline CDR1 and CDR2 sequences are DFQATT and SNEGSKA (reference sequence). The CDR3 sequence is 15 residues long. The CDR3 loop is CSATIAGASTDTQYF. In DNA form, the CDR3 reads TGCAGTGCTACAATAGCGGGGGCTAGCACAGATACGCAGTATTTT.

Here the CDR3 reads CASGVDGGGLDTQYF. For the CDR3, the DNA is TGCGCCAGCGGTGTCGATGGCGGGGGGCTAGATACGCAGTATTTT. J is TRBJ2-3 and V is TRBV5-1; 8 bases fit TRBD2. V lost 7 bases and J lost 5; bases outside the gene matches: 12. The germline gives CDR1 SGHRS, CDR2 YFSETQ. The CDR3 has 15 amino acids. The complete variable domain, with remaining parts taken from reference TRBV5-1 and TRBJ2-3, reads KAGVTQTPRYLIKTRGQQVTLSCSPISGHRSVSWYQQTPGQGLQFLFEYFSETQRNKGNFPGRFSGRQFSNSRSEMNVSTLELGDSALYLCASGVDGGGLDTQYFGPGTRLTVL.